This T cell receptor beta chain derives from a study of blood T cell repertoires in COVID-19. Study background: Samples representing acute and convalescent COVID-19 were sourced from the United States, Italy and Spain. PBMCs, B-cell-depleted T cells, or T cells were the source of the cDNA or gDNA that made up the material.

The CDR3 is 16 amino acids. CDR1 and CDR2 from the germline V gene are SGHDT and YYEEEE. With 3 bases clipped from V and 3 bases from J, the junction kept 7 bases outside the gene matches. Methods used by the authors: Amplification of reference gene primers was used by the study to estimate nucleated cell counts. TCRdb keeps only in-frame clones here, not all; method: immunoSEQ multiplex PCR. V, J and clone size reflect that table, while D and trimming were determined from the DNA. The profile shows over 200,000 clones, around 88% of them singletons. The genes are TRBV5-6 and TRBJ2-3; TRBD2 matches at 10 bases. The receptor comes from a woman aged 45-60 years with acute or convalescent COVID-19. Sequencing used peripheral blood. The CDR3 nucleotides read TGTGCCAGCAGCTATCCTAGCGGGAGAACAACAGATACGCAGTATTTT. Translation gives CASSYPSGRTTDTQYF.